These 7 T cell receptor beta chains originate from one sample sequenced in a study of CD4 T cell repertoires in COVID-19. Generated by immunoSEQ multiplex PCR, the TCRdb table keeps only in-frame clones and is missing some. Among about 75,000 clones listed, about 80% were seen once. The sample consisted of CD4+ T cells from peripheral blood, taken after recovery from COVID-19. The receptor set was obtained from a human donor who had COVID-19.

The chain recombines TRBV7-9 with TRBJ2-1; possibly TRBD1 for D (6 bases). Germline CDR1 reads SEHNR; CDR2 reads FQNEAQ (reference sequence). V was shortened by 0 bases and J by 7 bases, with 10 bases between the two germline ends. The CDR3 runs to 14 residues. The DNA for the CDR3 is TGTGCCAGCAGCTTAGCTAACCAGGGGAATGAGCAGTTCTTC. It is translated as CASSLANQGNEQFF.

CDR3 amino acids: CASSVRDNSPLHF. The DNA of the CDR3 is TGTGCCAGCAGCGTAAGAGATAATTCACCCCTCCACTTT. This sequence joins TRBV9 and TRBJ1-6; D remains unclear. Germline V gene lookup returns CDR1 SGDLS and CDR2 YYNGEE. This CDR3 spans 13 amino acids. The germline V and J ends were trimmed by 1 base and 5 bases, with 4 bases remaining between them. Full variable domain (remainder filled in from reference TRBV9 and TRBJ1-6): DSGVTQTPKHLITATGQRVTLRCSPRSGDLSVYWYQQSLDQGLQFLIQYYNGEERAKGNILERFSAQQFPDLHSELNLSSLELGDSALYFCASSVRDNSPLHFGNGTRLTVT.

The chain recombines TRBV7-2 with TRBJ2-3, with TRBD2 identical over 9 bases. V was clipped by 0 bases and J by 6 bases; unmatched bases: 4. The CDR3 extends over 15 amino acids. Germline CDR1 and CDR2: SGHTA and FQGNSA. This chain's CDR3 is CASSLAAGGGDTQYF. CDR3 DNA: TGTGCCAGCAGCTTAGCAGCGGGAGGAGGGGATACGCAGTATTTT.

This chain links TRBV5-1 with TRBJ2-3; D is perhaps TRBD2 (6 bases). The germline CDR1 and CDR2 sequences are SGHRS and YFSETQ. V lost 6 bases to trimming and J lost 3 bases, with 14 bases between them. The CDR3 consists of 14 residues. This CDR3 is CASKEGGKTDTQYF. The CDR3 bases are TGCGCCAGCAAGGAGGGCGGGAAGACAGATACGCAGTATTTT.

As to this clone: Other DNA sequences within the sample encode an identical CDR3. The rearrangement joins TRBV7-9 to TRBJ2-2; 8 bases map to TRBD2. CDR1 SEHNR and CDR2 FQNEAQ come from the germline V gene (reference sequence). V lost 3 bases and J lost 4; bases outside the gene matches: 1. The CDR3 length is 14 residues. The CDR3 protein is CASSLAGGTGELFF. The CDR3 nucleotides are TGTGCCAGCAGCTTGGCGGGGGGCACCGGGGAGCTGTTTTTT.

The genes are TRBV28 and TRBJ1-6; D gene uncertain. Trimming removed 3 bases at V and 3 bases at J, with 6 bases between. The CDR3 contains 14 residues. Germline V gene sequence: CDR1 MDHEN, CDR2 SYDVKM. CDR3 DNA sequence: TGTGCCAGCAGTTTTAGCTACTATAATTCACCCCTCCACTTT. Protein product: CASSFSYYNSPLHF.

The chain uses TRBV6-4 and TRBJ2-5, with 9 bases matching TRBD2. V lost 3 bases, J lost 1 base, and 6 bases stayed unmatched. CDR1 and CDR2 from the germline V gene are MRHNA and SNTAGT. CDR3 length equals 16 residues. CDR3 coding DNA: TGTGCCAGCAGTGAGAGGGGCGGGGGGGCCCAAGAGACCCAGTACTTC. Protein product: CASSERGGGAQETQYF.